This paragraph reports one T cell receptor (beta chain). A much larger clone sits a single nucleotide away, making a read error possible. These data come from a study of read filtering for tumor transcriptome and immune sequencing. In the study overall: By R-ISS, stages I, II and III held about 8, 16 and 7 patients.

This library used around 400 ng RNA and molecular barcoded adaptors spanning alpha/delta and beta/gamma chains. TCRdb re-called the reads through MiXCR, storing one row per CDR3 protein. This table has 100,000 to 150,000 distinct CDR3 sequences, around 13% appearing once. There are 13 residues in the CDR3. Germline assignment: CDR1 SQVTM and CDR2 ANQGSEA. Every patient had bone marrow sampled while the disease was active. Source material: a population of CD138-negative cells sorted from bone marrow. The receptor's source is a donor older than 35 with multiple myeloma. The J gene is TRBJ1-1, the V gene TRBV29-1, with a possible D match to TRBD1 (5 bases). The CDR3 loop reads CSADQGGDTEALF. In nucleotides, the CDR3 is TGCAGCGCTGACCAGGGTGGAGACACTGAAGCTCTCTTT.